The next 3 T cell receptor beta chains were all read from a single sample in a study of T cell responses to AZD1222 COVID-19 vaccine. The method was immunoSEQ multiplex PCR; TCRdb's version includes in-frame clones alone and lacks a portion of them. The sample records some 170,000 clones, roughly nine tenths being singletons. This specimen was peripheral blood, taken on day 0 of AZD1222 vaccination. The receptor set was obtained from an adult in good health.

This chain connects TRBV10-2 to TRBJ2-7; 11 bases are shared with TRBD1. CDR3 length: 18 amino acids. Germline V lookup: CDR1 WSHSY, CDR2 SAAADI. The V and J ends lost 4 bases and 9 bases, in that order; junction bases with no gene match: 20. The CDR3 spells CASSGIVNTGTGGFGQYF. The CDR3 bases are TGCGCCAGCAGTGGAATAGTTAATACCGGGACAGGGGGTTTTGGGCAGTACTTC.

V is TRBV5-1 and J is TRBJ2-2; D not resolved. Germline V CDR1 and CDR2: SGHRS, YFSETQ. The CDR3 contains 14 residues. V lost 4 bases and J lost 0, with 7 bases in between. The CDR3 DNA sequence: TGCGCCAGCAGCCTGACCGCGAACACCGGGGAGCTGTTTTTT. Translation gives CASSLTANTGELFF.

CDR3 protein: CASSLSTFSEAFF. Here the CDR3 DNA reads TGTGCCAGCAGTTTATCTACATTCTCTGAAGCTTTCTTT. V gene TRBV27 combines with J gene TRBJ1-1; D not resolved. Germline V gene sequence: CDR1 MNHEY, CDR2 SMNVEV (reference sequence). V lost 0 bases to trimming and J lost 6 bases, with 8 bases between them. The CDR3 is 13 amino acids.